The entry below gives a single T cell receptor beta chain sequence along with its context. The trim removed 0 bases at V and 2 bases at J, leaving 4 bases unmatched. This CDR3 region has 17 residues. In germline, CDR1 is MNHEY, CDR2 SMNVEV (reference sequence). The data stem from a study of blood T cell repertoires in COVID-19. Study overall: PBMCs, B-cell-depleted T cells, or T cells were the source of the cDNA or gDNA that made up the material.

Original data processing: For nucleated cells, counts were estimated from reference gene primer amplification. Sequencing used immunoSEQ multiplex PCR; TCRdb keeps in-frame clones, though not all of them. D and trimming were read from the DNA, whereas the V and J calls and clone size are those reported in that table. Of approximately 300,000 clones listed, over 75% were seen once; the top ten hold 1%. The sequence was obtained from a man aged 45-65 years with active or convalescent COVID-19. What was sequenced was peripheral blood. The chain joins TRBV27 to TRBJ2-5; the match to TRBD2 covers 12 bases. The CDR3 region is CASSLSHGTSGQETQYF. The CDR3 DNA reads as TGTGCCAGCAGTTTATCACACGGGACTAGCGGGCAAGAGACCCAGTACTTC.